This TCR beta chain was captured in a study of T cell repertoires in cytomegalovirus infection. At the level of the study: Signatures in public TCR beta sequences pointed to both CMV infection and matching HLA type.

With respect to this clonotype: The antigen is undetermined.

TCRdb reprocessed the reads with MiXCR, giving one entry per CDR3 protein. The sample yields a few hundred thousand distinct CDR3 sequences, about 40% seen once. Study-level findings and limits: Within the response measured ex vivo, HLA-C-restricted CMV-specific TCR beta clonotypes were dominant.

Here the sequenced sample was cultured PBMCs, taken from culture after CMV antigen stimulation. The receptor was derived from a human donor in good health (CMV status not recorded). Some clones in this sample may be carry-over from other donors' samples.

CDR3 nucleotides: TGTGCCAGTAGTATCGGGGCGGTAGCTAACTATGGCTACACCTTC. Translation: CASSIGAVANYGYTF. The chain has TRBV19 and TRBJ1-2, with D tentatively TRBD1 (5 bases). Trimming removed 3 bases from V and 0 bases from J, with 11 bases in between. Germline CDR1 is LNHDA and CDR2 is SQIVND (reference sequence). The length of the CDR3 is 15 residues.